Sequencing of this TCR beta chain was carried out in a study of T cell repertoires in cytomegalovirus infection. Overall study: Both CMV infection and a matching HLA type were indicated by public TCR beta signatures.

Regarding this clonotype: Its target is unknown.

TCRdb recomputed calls from the reads with MiXCR, one row per CDR3 protein. Of some 700,000 distinct CDR3 sequences in the sample, roughly 33% were seen once. J was trimmed by 0 bases and V by 5 bases; bases with no gene match: 10. Germline assignment: CDR1 MNHNS and CDR2 SASEGT. CDR3 size: 17 residues. The V and J genes are TRBV6-1 and TRBJ2-7, with 10 positions matching TRBD1. The receptor was isolated from a human donor in good health (CMV status not recorded). Some clones in this sample may be carry-over from other donors' samples. Sequenced material: cultured PBMCs, taken from culture after CMV antigen stimulation. The CDR3 region has the DNA TGTGCCAGCAGTTACGATTCCGGGACAGGGGACTCCTACGAGCAGTACTTC. This encodes CASSYDSGTGDSYEQYF.